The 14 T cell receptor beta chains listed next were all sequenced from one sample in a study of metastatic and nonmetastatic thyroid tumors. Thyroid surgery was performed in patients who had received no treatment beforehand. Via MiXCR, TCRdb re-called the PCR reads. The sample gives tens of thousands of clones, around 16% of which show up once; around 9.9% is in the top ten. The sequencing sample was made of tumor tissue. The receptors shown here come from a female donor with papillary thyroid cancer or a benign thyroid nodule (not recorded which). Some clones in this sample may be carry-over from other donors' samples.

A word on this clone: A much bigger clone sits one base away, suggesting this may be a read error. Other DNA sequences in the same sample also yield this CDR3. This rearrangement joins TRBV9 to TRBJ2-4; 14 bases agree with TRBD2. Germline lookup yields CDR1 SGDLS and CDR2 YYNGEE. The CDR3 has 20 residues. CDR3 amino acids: CASSEGTPGLAGDAKNIQYF. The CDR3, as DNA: TGCGCCAGCAGCGAGGGAACCCCGGGACTAGCGGGAGACGCCAAAAACATTCAGTACTTC. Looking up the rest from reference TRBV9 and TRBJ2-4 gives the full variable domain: DSGVTQTPKHLITATGQRVTLRCSPRSGDLSVYWYQQSLDQGLQFLIQYYNGEERAKGNILERFSAQQFPDLHSELNLSSLELGDSALYFCASSEGTPGLAGDAKNIQYFGAGTRLSVL.

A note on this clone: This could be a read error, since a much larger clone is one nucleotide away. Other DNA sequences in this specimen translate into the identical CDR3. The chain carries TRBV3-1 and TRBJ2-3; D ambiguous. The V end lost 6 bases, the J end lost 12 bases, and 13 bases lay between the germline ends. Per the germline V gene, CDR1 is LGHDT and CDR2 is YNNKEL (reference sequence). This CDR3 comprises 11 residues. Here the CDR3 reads CASSSQITQYF. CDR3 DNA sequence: TGTGCCAGCAGTTCACAGATTACTCAGTATTTT.

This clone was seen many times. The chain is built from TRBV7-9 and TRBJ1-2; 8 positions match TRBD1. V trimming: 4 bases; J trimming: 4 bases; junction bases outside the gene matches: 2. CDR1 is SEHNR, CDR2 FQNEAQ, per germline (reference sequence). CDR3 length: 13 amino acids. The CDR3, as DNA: TGTGCCAGCAGCTCAGGGGGCGGCTATGGCTACACCTTC. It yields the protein CASSSGGGYGYTF.

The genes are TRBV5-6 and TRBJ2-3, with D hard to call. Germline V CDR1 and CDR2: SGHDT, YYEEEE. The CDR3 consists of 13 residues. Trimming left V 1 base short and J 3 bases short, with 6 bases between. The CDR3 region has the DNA TGTGCCAGCAGCTTGAAGGAAACAGATACGCAGTATTTT. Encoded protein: CASSLKETDTQYF.

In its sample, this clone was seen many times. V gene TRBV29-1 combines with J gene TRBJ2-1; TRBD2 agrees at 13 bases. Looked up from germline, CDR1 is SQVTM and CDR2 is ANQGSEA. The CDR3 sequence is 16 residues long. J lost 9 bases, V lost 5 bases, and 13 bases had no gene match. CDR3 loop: CSVLTTSGRPPGEQFF. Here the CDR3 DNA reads TGCAGCGTTTTAACGACTAGCGGGAGGCCCCCGGGTGAGCAGTTCTTC.

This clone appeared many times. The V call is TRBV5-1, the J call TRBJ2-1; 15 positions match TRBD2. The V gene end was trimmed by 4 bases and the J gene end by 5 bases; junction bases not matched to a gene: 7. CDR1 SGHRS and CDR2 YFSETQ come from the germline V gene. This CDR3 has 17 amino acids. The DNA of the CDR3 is TGCGCCAGCAGCCAAGGACTAGCGGGAGGGCCCCACAATGAGCAGTTCTTC. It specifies CASSQGLAGGPHNEQFF. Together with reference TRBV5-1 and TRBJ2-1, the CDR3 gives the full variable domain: KAGVTQTPRYLIKTRGQQVTLSCSPISGHRSVSWYQQTPGQGLQFLFEYFSETQRNKGNFPGRFSGRQFSNSRSEMNVSTLELGDSALYLCASSQGLAGGPHNEQFFGPGTRLTVL.

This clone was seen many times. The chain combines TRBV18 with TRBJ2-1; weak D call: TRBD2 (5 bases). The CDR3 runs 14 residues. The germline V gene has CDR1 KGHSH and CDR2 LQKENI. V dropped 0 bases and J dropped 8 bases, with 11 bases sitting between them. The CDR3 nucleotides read TGTGCCAGCTCACCACCGAGGATCGGGGATGAGCAGTTCTTC. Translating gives CASSPPRIGDEQFF.

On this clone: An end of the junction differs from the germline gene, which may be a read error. The CDR3 spells CSAILRTSWSADTQYF. In DNA, the CDR3 is TGCAGTGCTATCCTGCGGACTAGCTGGAGCGCAGATACGCAATATTTT. The V gene is TRBV20-1, the J gene TRBJ2-3, with 8 bases matching TRBD2. This CDR3 is built from 16 residues. Germline CDR1 reads DFQATT; CDR2 reads SNEGSKA (reference sequence).

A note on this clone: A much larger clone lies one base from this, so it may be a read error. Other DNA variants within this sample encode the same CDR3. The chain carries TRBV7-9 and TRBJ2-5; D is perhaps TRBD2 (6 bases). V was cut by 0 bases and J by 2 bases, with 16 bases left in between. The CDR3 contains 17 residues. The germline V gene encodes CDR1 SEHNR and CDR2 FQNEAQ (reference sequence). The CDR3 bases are TGTGCCAGCAGCTTAGCACCTGGCGGGATAAGGCAAGAGACCCAGTACTTC. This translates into CASSLAPGGIRQETQYF. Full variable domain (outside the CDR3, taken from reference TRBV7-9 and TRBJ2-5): DTGVSQNPRHKITKRGQNVTFRCDPISEHNRLYWYRQTLGQGPEFLTYFQNEAQLEKSRLLSDRFSAERPKGSFSTLEIQRTEQGDSAMYLCASSLAPGGIRQETQYFGPGTRLLVL.

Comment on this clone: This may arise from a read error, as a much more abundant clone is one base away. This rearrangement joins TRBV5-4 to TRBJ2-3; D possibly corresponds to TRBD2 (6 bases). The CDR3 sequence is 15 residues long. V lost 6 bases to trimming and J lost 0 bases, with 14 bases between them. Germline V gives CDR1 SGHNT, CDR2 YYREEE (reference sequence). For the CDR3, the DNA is TGTGCCAGCATCCAAGCGGGTCCCAGCACAGATACGCAGTATTTT. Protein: CASIQAGPSTDTQYF.

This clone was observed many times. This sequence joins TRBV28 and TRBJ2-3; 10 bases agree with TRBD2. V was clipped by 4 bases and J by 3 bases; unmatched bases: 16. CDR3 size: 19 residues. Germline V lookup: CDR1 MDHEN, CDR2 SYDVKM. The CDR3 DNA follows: TGTGCCAGCAGTTCGATACATCTTTCTAGCGGGAGCCTAACAGATACGCAGTATTTT. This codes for CASSSIHLSSGSLTDTQYF.

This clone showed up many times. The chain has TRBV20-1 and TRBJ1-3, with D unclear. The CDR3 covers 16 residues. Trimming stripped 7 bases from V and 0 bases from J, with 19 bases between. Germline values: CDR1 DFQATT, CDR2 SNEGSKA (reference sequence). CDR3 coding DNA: TGCAGTGTTCACTCCCATCCCAAGAACTCTGGAAACACCATATATTTT. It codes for CSVHSHPKNSGNTIYF.

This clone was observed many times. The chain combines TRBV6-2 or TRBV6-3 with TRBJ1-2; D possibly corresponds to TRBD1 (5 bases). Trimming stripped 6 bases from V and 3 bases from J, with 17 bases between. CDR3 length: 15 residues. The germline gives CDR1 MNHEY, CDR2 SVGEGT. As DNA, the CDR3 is TGTGCCAGCAGCCATCCACAGGACCGGGACTATGGCTACACCTTC. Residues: CASSHPQDRDYGYTF.

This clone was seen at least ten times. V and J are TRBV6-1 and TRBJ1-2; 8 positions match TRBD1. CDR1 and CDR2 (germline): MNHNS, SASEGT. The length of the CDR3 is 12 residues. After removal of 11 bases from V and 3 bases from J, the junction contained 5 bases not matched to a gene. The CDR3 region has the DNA TGTGCCGGATCAGGGGGCTACTATGGCTACACCTTC. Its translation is CAGSGGYYGYTF.